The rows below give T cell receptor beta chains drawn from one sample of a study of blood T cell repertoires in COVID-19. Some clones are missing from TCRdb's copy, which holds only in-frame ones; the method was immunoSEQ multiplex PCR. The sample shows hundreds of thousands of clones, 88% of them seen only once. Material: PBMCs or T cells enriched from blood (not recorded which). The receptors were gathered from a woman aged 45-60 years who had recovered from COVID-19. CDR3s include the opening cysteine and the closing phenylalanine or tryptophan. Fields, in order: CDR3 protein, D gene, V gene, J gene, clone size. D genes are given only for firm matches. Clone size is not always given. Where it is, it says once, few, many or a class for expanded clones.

CDR3: CASSLQGGGEAFF
D: .
V: TRBV27
J: TRBJ1-1
size: .

CDR3: CASSLRYYRDTYYEQYF
D: .
V: TRBV5-5
J: TRBJ2-7
size: .

CDR3: CASRDARADTQYF
D: .
V: TRBV5-1
J: TRBJ2-3
size: .

CDR3: CAWRRSGTGGYNEQFF
D: TRBD1
V: TRBV30
J: TRBJ2-1
size: .

CDR3: CASSYGTSGRWEQYF
D: TRBD2
V: TRBV6-5
J: TRBJ2-7
size: .

CDR3: CASSLGRGEQFF
D: .
V: TRBV5-4
J: TRBJ2-1
size: .

CDR3: CASSVRDSHYSMDGYTF
D: TRBD1
V: TRBV9
J: TRBJ1-2
size: .

CDR3: CASSLGQERNTEAFF
D: TRBD1
V: TRBV5-4
J: TRBJ1-1
size: .

CDR3: CASSLRTSGSGTGELFF
D: TRBD2
V: TRBV7-2
J: TRBJ2-2
size: .

CDR3: CASSVGSVAYEQYF
D: .
V: TRBV9
J: TRBJ2-7
size: few

CDR3: CASSPTSGRITGELFF
D: TRBD2
V: TRBV7-3
J: TRBJ2-2
size: .

CDR3: CASSDPGLPKVYEQYF
D: .
V: TRBV10-2
J: TRBJ2-7
size: .

CDR3: CASSPGLSRNTDTQYF
D: TRBD2
V: TRBV7-3
J: TRBJ2-3
size: .

CDR3: CASSLARLAGVSSYNEQFF
D: TRBD2
V: TRBV5-4
J: TRBJ2-1
size: once

CDR3: CASSEDYYEQYF
D: .
V: TRBV5-1
J: TRBJ2-7
size: .